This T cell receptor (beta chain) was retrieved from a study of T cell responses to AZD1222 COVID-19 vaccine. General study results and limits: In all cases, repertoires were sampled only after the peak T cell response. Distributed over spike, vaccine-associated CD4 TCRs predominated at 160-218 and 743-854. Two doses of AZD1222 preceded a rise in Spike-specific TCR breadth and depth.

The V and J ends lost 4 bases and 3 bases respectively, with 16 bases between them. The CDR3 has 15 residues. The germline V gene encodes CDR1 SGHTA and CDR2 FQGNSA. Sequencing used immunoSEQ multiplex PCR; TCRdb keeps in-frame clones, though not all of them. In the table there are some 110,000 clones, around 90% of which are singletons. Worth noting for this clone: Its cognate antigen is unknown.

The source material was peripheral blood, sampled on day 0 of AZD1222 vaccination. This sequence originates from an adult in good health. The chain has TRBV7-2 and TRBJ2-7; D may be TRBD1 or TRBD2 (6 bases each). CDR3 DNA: TGTGCCAGCAGCTACTTACAGGGAGGAGGCTACGAGCAGTACTTC. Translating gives CASSYLQGGGYEQYF.